The clone carrying this T cell receptor beta chain turned up a few times. The antigen remains undetermined. This entry is derived from a study of response to subunit inactivated influenza vaccine. Study-wide results and limits: That few new T cells are recruited by each seasonal influenza vaccination was the authors' suggestion.

TCRdb fed the RT-PCR reads into MiXCR, producing one record per CDR3 protein. Of 750,000 to 850,000 distinct CDR3 sequences listed, approximately 18% are singletons. Sample: PBMCs from blood, taken around 5 days after vaccination. The TCR comes from a man between 50 and 59 years old who received an inactivated influenza vaccine.

CDR3 loop: CASSPPGGERGYTF. The CDR3 nucleotides are TGTGCCAGCAGCCCGCCGGGAGGGGAAAGAGGCTACACCTTC. The rearrangement uses TRBV6-1 and TRBJ1-2; the D gene is possibly TRBD1 (5 bases). There are 14 residues in the CDR3. Trimming left V 6 bases short and J 8 bases short, with 19 bases between. Germline V gene data show CDR1 as MNHNS and CDR2 as SASEGT.